These 21 T cell receptor beta chains share one sample of origin, sequenced in a study of blood T cell repertoires in COVID-19. Sequencing was performed with immunoSEQ multiplex PCR; in TCRdb, only in-frame clones are kept and a portion is missing. The sample carries 20,000 to 25,000 clones, roughly 76% recorded once. The specimen sequenced was peripheral blood. All receptors come from an elderly woman with acute or convalescent COVID-19.

V is TRBV6-6 and J is TRBJ1-3, with TRBD1 matching over 7 bases. This CDR3 comprises 14 residues. Germline values: CDR1 MNHNY, CDR2 SVGAGI (reference sequence). With 11 bases clipped from V and 0 bases from J, the junction kept 7 bases outside the gene matches. The CDR3 protein is CASRDSVSGNTIYF. CDR3 DNA: TGTGCCTCTCGGGACAGCGTCTCTGGAAACACCATATATTTT.

The gene calls are TRBV28 and TRBJ2-1; the D gene is possibly TRBD1 (10 bases). Germline V gene sequence: CDR1 MDHEN, CDR2 SYDVKM. Trimming left V 8 bases short and J 9 bases short, with 23 bases between. The CDR3 totals 15 residues. The chain's CDR3 is CASSGQGRGRGEQFF. The CDR3 nucleotides are TGTGCCAGCTCGGGACAGGGGCGCGGGAGGGGTGAGCAGTTCTTC.

The genes are TRBV19 and TRBJ1-4, with TRBD1 matching 8 bases. V was clipped by 4 bases and J by 8 bases; unmatched bases: 12. This CDR3 has 16 residues. Germline V lookup: CDR1 LNHDA, CDR2 SQIVND (reference sequence). CDR3 in DNA: TGTGCCAGTAGTACTTCCCAGGGGGCAGCGTGGGAAAAACTGTTTTTT. Translated: CASSTSQGAAWEKLFF.

The CDR3: CASNLVNQPQHF. Here the CDR3 DNA reads TGTGCCAGTAACTTGGTCAATCAGCCCCAGCATTTT. The rearrangement links TRBV19 to TRBJ1-5; D uncertain. This CDR3 has 12 amino acids. The germline gives CDR1 LNHDA, CDR2 SQIVND (reference sequence). With 7 bases removed from V and 3 bases from J, the gap between germline ends came to 7 bases. The variable domain in full, with the rest retrieved from reference TRBV19 and TRBJ1-5, is DGGITQSPKYLFRKEGQNVTLSCEQNLNHDAMYWYRQDPGQGLRLIYYSQIVNDFQKGDIAEGYSVSREKKESFPLTVTSAQKNPTAFYLCASNLVNQPQHFGDGTRLSIL.

The chain joins TRBV6-1 to TRBJ1-2, with D possibly TRBD1 on 5 matching bases. Germline CDR1 reads MNHNS; CDR2 reads SASEGT. Trimming took off 3 bases at V and 4 bases at J, with 18 bases between the two ends. The CDR3 has 16 amino acids. Here the CDR3 reads CASSEGQGGSVYGYTF. As DNA, the CDR3 is TGTGCCAGCAGTGAGGGGCAAGGAGGGTCCGTCTATGGCTACACCTTC.

The rearrangement joins TRBV3-1 (or the pseudogene TRBV3-2) to TRBJ2-1, with TRBD2 as a possible D gene (7 bases). CDR1 is LGHDT and CDR2 is YNNKEL in the germline V gene (reference sequence). The CDR3 runs to 14 residues. The V end was cut by 4 bases, the J end by 10 bases, with 17 bases between. CDR3: CASSLPSAGAEQFF. CDR3 in DNA: TGTGCCAGCAGCCTCCCAAGTGCGGGGGCCGAGCAGTTCTTC.

The V and J genes are TRBV27 and TRBJ1-1, with D perhaps matching TRBD1 (6 bases). This CDR3 spans 15 amino acids. The germline V gene has CDR1 MNHEY and CDR2 SMNVEV (reference sequence). V was trimmed by 11 bases and J by 1 base, leaving 20 bases between them. The chain's CDR3 is CAARSYGTSNTEAFF. The CDR3 nucleotides read TGTGCCGCCCGGTCTTACGGGACATCGAACACTGAAGCTTTCTTT.

This clone was seen a few times. The chain links TRBV11-2 to TRBJ1-2, with a weak D call TRBD1 (6 bases). CDR1 and CDR2 from the germline V gene are SGHAT and FQNNGV. V lost 5 bases and J lost 9, with 13 bases in between. The CDR3 totals 12 residues. Written as DNA, the CDR3 is TGTGCCAGCAGCCCAGGGGCAGGGCGCTACACCTTC. Protein sequence: CASSPGAGRYTF.

The chain employs TRBV30 and TRBJ1-4, with TRBD1 as a possible D gene (6 bases). CDR1 is GTSNPN, CDR2 SVGIG, per germline (reference sequence). This CDR3 has 15 amino acids. Deletions cut 5 bases from V and 4 bases from J, with 17 bases between. CDR3 protein: CAWLAETGHNEKLFF. Here the CDR3 DNA reads TGTGCCTGGTTAGCCGAGACAGGCCATAATGAAAAACTGTTTTTT.

In its sample, this clone was seen once. This chain joins TRBV25-1 and TRBJ2-5; no reliable D call. Between the trimmed V and J ends, which lost 2 bases and 2 bases, there was a span of 6 bases. The length of the CDR3 is 13 residues. Germline V gene lookup returns CDR1 MGHDK and CDR2 SYGVNS. The CDR3 DNA reads TGTGCCAGCAGTGAAGAACTTCAAGAGACCCAGTACTTC. As protein: CASSEELQETQYF.

This clone was seen a single time. V and J are TRBV5-6 and TRBJ1-5, with no clear D. Germline CDR1 reads SGHDT; CDR2 reads YYEEEE. V was cut by 3 bases and J by 0 bases, with 7 bases left in between. There are 14 residues in the CDR3. Written as DNA, the CDR3 is TGTGCCAGCAGCTACGGGATTAGCAATCAGCCCCAGCATTTT. It encodes CASSYGISNQPQHF. Supplemented by reference TRBV5-6 and TRBJ1-5, the full variable domain reads DAGVTQSPTHLIKTRGQQVTLRCSPKSGHDTVSWYQQALGQGPQFIFQYYEEEERQRGNFPDRFSGHQFPNYSSELNVNALLLGDSALYLCASSYGISNQPQHFGDGTRLSIL.

This clone was detected a few times. This chain links TRBV5-5 with TRBJ1-4, with TRBD1 identical over 7 bases. CDR3 length: 14 amino acids. The trim removed 4 bases at V and 3 bases at J, leaving 3 bases unmatched. Germline V gene data show CDR1 as SGHKS and CDR2 as YYEKEE (reference sequence). CDR3 DNA: TGTGCCAGCAGCCCGGGACAGCCTAATGAAAAACTGTTTTTT. Its translation: CASSPGQPNEKLFF.

The gene calls are TRBV29-1 and TRBJ1-1, with TRBD1 matching over 7 bases. V shed 4 bases and J 8 bases; nucleotides not matched to a gene: 7. The V gene's germline CDR1 is SQVTM and CDR2 ANQGSEA. The CDR3 contains 12 residues. The CDR3 coding sequence is TGCAGCGTTGGTGGCCTCAGGGGGGAAGCTTTCTTT. It specifies CSVGGLRGEAFF.

At least ten counts were recorded for this clone. The chain joins TRBV2 to TRBJ2-7; D is unresolved. Trimming stripped 3 bases from V and 5 bases from J, with 11 bases between. This CDR3 has 13 amino acids. The germline gives CDR1 SNHLY, CDR2 FYNNEI. The CDR3 DNA reads as TGTGCCAGCAGTGATGGAACCGAGGACGAGCAGTACTTC. Its protein is CASSDGTEDEQYF.

This clone turned up a few times. The chain is built from TRBV5-4 and TRBJ1-1; TRBD1 is a possible D gene (5 bases). The CDR3 covers 15 residues. Trimming stripped 4 bases from V and 2 bases from J, with 15 bases between. The V gene's germline CDR1 is SGHNT and CDR2 YYREEE (reference sequence). The CDR3, as DNA: TGTGCCAGCAGCCCTCCCAGACAGCCAAACACTGAAGCTTTCTTT. This sequence encodes CASSPPRQPNTEAFF.

The J gene is TRBJ2-5, the V gene TRBV30; 9 bases are shared with TRBD2. Germline V gives CDR1 GTSNPN, CDR2 SVGIG (reference sequence). CDR3 length equals 14 residues. V gave up 0 bases and J gave up 8 bases; unmatched junction bases: 7. The CDR3: CAWSVSAGGRTQYF. The CDR3 region has the DNA TGTGCCTGGAGTGTGTCAGCGGGGGGACGCACCCAGTACTTC.

The chain is built from TRBV5-1 and TRBJ2-5; D is possibly TRBD1 (5 bases). From germline, CDR1 is SGHRS and CDR2 YFSETQ. The CDR3 extends over 13 amino acids. The germline V and J ends were trimmed by 4 bases and 2 bases, with 9 bases remaining between them. CDR3: CASSQGLQETQYF. The CDR3 region has the DNA TGCGCCAGCAGCCAGGGCCTGCAAGAGACCCAGTACTTC.

V usage is TRBV30 and J usage is TRBJ2-7; D is possibly TRBD2 (5 bases). The V end lost 3 bases, the J end lost 3 bases, and 9 bases lay between the germline ends. The CDR3 is 12 residues long. Germline CDR1 and CDR2: GTSNPN and SVGIG (reference sequence). CDR3 region: CAWSARDYEQYF. For the CDR3, the DNA is TGTGCCTGGAGCGCCCGGGACTACGAGCAGTACTTC.

The rearrangement links TRBV9 to TRBJ1-2; D is uncertain. CDR1 and CDR2 (germline): SGDLS, YYNGEE. Deletions cut 3 bases from V and 3 bases from J, with 15 bases between. The CDR3 extends over 15 amino acids. The CDR3 region has the DNA TGTGCCAGCAGCGCCGTCCCTCCGAGGGACTATGGCTACACCTTC. Protein sequence: CASSAVPPRDYGYTF.

The chain employs TRBV29-1 and TRBJ1-5; 9 bases are a match to TRBD1. The CDR3 length is 13 residues. Per germline, CDR1 SQVTM and CDR2 ANQGSEA. The V and J ends lost 5 bases and 7 bases, in that order; junction bases with no gene match: 6. CDR3 coding DNA: TGCAGCGTTTCGGACAGGGGTAACCAGCCCCAGCATTTT. Protein product: CSVSDRGNQPQHF.

The chain employs TRBV4-3 and TRBJ2-3; no clear D gene. Germline CDR1 is LGHNA and CDR2 is YSLEER. Trimming left V 0 bases short and J 1 base short, with 8 bases between. The CDR3 is 15 residues long. The CDR3 coding sequence is TGCGCCAGCAGCCAAGATCACGCGGGCACAGATACGCAGTATTTT. Amino acid sequence: CASSQDHAGTDTQYF.